Following are 18 T cell receptor beta chains from one sample sequenced in a study of T cells after yellow fever vaccination. TCRdb itself ran the 5' RACE reads through MiXCR, one entry per CDR3 protein. Counted here are under 350,000 distinct CDR3 sequences, roughly 4.3% occurring once; the ten biggest clones make up about 26%. The sample consisted of PBMCs, taken 5 days after the yellow fever booster vaccination. Every receptor here comes from a man aged 18 to 29 who received the YFV17D yellow fever vaccine.

This clonotype turned up a few times. The chain recombines TRBV7-2 with TRBJ2-7; tentatively, D is TRBD2 (5 bases). The CDR3 runs 15 residues. Looked up from germline, CDR1 is SGHTA and CDR2 is FQGNSA. V shed 5 bases and J shed 4 bases, with 18 bases lying between them. The CDR3 bases are TGTGCCAGCAGCCCCTCCGCTAGCAACCTATACGAGCAGTACTTC. Translating gives CASSPSASNLYEQYF.

This clonotype was detected ten times or more. This sequence joins TRBV7-2 and TRBJ2-7; 7 bases are shared with TRBD1. The CDR3 length is 14 residues. The V and J ends lost 3 bases and 1 base, in that order; junction bases with no gene match: 3. Germline CDR1 is SGHTA and CDR2 is FQGNSA. The CDR3 reads CASSFRQGSYEQYV. The CDR3 region has the DNA TGTGCCAGCAGCTTCCGACAGGGATCCTACGAGCAGTACGTC.

The sample holds a few counts of this clonotype. This rearrangement joins TRBV4-1 to TRBJ1-4; D is undetermined. The germline gives CDR1 MGHRA, CDR2 YSYEKL. The CDR3 consists of 13 residues. Trimming took 1 base from V and 4 from J, leaving 4 bases between them. CDR3 region: CASSQVSNEKLFF. The DNA for the CDR3 is TGCGCCAGCAGCCAAGTCAGTAATGAAAAACTGTTTTTT.

Only a few counts were recorded for this clonotype. V is TRBV20-1 and J is TRBJ1-4, with 7 nucleotides matching TRBD1. The CDR3 has 13 amino acids. Trimming took 4 bases from V and 8 from J; bases not matched to a gene: 7. CDR1 DFQATT and CDR2 SNEGSKA come from the germline V gene (reference sequence). As DNA, the CDR3 is TGCAGTGCTACGGGACAGACGGAGGAAAAACTGTTTTTT. Translation gives CSATGQTEEKLFF.

The V and J genes are TRBV27 and TRBJ2-3; D may be TRBD1 or TRBD2 (6 bases each). The CDR3 spans 17 residues. The germline V and J ends were trimmed by 4 bases and 2 bases, with 19 bases remaining between them. Germline assignment: CDR1 MNHEY and CDR2 SMNVEV (reference sequence). DNA for the CDR3: TGTGCCAGCAGTTCCCCAAGGTCGGGGGCTCACACAGATACGCAGTATTTT. Encoded protein: CASSSPRSGAHTDTQYF.

This chain joins TRBV2 and TRBJ1-6; D not resolved. The CDR3 is made up of 17 amino acids. Germline V gene lookup returns CDR1 SNHLY and CDR2 FYNNEI. V lost 1 base to trimming and J lost 3 bases, with 13 bases between them. The CDR3 here is CASSEGSQKVYNSPLHF. Here the CDR3 DNA reads TGTGCCAGCAGTGAAGGATCCCAGAAGGTCTATAATTCACCCCTCCACTTT.

This clonotype has just a few counts. This rearrangement joins TRBV15 to TRBJ2-7; D may be TRBD1 (5 bases). The ends were cut back, 6 bases at V and 3 bases at J, with 12 bases in the middle. The germline CDR1 and CDR2 sequences are LNHNV and YYDKDF (reference sequence). The CDR3 contains 13 residues. The CDR3 reads CATSQGIYYEQYF. The CDR3 DNA reads as TGTGCCACCAGTCAGGGAATCTACTACGAGCAGTACTTC. The full variable domain, in which reference TRBV15 and TRBJ2-7 provide the parts outside the CDR3, is DAMVIQNPRYQVTQFGKPVTLSCSQTLNHNVMYWYQQKSSQAPKLLFHYYDKDFNNEADTPDNFQSRRPNTSFCFLDIRSPGLGDTAMYLCATSQGIYYEQYFGPGTRLTVT.

This clonotype was counted between two and nine times. The DNA for the CDR3 is TGTGCCAGCAGTTTAGTGGCTACAGCCGAGCAGTACGTC. Its protein is CASSLVATAEQYV. J is TRBJ2-7 and V is TRBV28, with D unresolved. CDR1 and CDR2 (germline): MDHEN, SYDVKM. V dropped 2 bases and J dropped 6 bases, with 11 bases sitting between them. The CDR3 spans 13 residues.

This chain connects TRBV5-1 to TRBJ1-1; D is possibly TRBD1 (5 bases). Trimming left V 5 bases short and J 5 bases short, with 16 bases between. The CDR3 contains 14 residues. Looked up from germline, CDR1 is SGHRS and CDR2 is YFSETQ. DNA of the CDR3: TGCGCCAGCAGACTAGACAGTCCGAAAACTGAAGCTTTCTTT. Its translation is CASRLDSPKTEAFF.

This clonotype was seen more than once but under ten times. The rearrangement uses TRBV5-8 and TRBJ1-5, with TRBD1 matching over 7 bases. The V gene end was trimmed by 4 bases and the J gene end by 1 base; junction bases not matched to a gene: 8. The CDR3 contains 16 residues. Per germline, CDR1 SGHTS and CDR2 YDEGEE. The CDR3, as DNA: TGTGCCAGCAGCCCGGGACAGCCGGGGAGCAATCAGCCCCAGCATTTT. This gives the protein CASSPGQPGSNQPQHF.

The J gene is TRBJ1-1, the V gene TRBV10-3; D is possibly TRBD1 (6 bases). The length of the CDR3 is 13 residues. V lost 4 bases to trimming and J lost 3 bases, with 9 bases between them. Germline CDR1 and CDR2: ENHRY and SYGVKD. CDR3 sequence (DNA): TGTGCCATCAGTGGGACAGCCTACACTGAAGCTTTCTTT. Amino acids: CAISGTAYTEAFF.

J is TRBJ2-7 and V is TRBV21-1; TRBD1 is the table's D call, not checked against the DNA. TRBV21-1 is designated a pseudogene. This CDR3 has 15 amino acids. The CDR3 loop reads CASSKGTGGPYEQYV. CDR3 sequence (DNA): TGTGCCAGCAGCAAAGGGACAGGGGGCCCCTACGAGCAGTACGTC.

This clonotype was recorded many times. The gene calls are TRBV27 and TRBJ2-3, with D hard to call. Trimming cost V 2 bases and J 4 bases, with 7 bases left between them. Germline V gives CDR1 MNHEY, CDR2 SMNVEV (reference sequence). This CDR3 is 13 amino acids long. This chain's CDR3 is CASSLLRADTQYF. CDR3 DNA: TGTGCCAGCAGTTTACTCCGGGCAGATACGCAGTATTTT.

This clonotype occurred a few times. The rearrangement uses TRBV4-1 and TRBJ1-1; the D gene is possibly TRBD1 (6 bases). This CDR3 region has 15 residues. V lost 4 bases to trimming and J lost 1 base, with 13 bases between them. Germline loops: CDR1 MGHRA, CDR2 YSYEKL. CDR3 in amino acids: CASSRYKQGNTEAFF. CDR3 nucleotides: TGCGCCAGCAGCCGATACAAACAGGGGAACACTGAAGCTTTCTTT.

In its sample, this clonotype was seen many times. CDR3 bases: TGTGCCAGCAGCTTAGGACAGGGGAGTCATTCACCCCTCCACTTT. Translated: CASSLGQGSHSPLHF. The chain recombines TRBV7-3 with TRBJ1-6; 9 bases fit TRBD1. The CDR3 totals 15 residues. Germline V gene sequence: CDR1 SGHTA, CDR2 FQGTGA. The trim removed 2 bases at V and 8 bases at J, leaving 4 bases unmatched.

This clonotype was recorded at least ten times. The chain uses TRBV11-2 and TRBJ2-7; possible D gene TRBD1, 6 bases. Germline values: CDR1 SGHAT, CDR2 FQNNGV. Trimming took 5 bases from V and 0 from J, leaving 11 bases between them. The CDR3 sequence is 14 residues long. The CDR3 DNA is TGTGCCAGCAGCCAGGGGCCAGCCTCCTACGAGCAGTACGTC. Translating it yields CASSQGPASYEQYV.

This clonotype was detected a few times. J is TRBJ1-1 and V is TRBV6-5; 7 bases match TRBD1. With V trimmed by 0 bases and J by 1 base, 2 bases remained unmatched. This CDR3 spans 15 amino acids. Germline CDR1 MNHEY, CDR2 SVGAGI. DNA for the CDR3: TGTGCCAGCAGTTACTCGACAGGGCCGAACACTGAAGCTTTCTTT. Protein sequence: CASSYSTGPNTEAFF.

This clonotype has just a few counts. The gene calls are TRBV27 and TRBJ1-1; TRBD1 might be the D (6 bases). The V end lost 5 bases, the J end lost 3 bases, and 13 bases lay between the germline ends. This CDR3 is 14 amino acids long. Germline-derived CDR1 and CDR2 are MNHEY and SMNVEV (reference sequence). CDR3 nucleotides: TGTGCCAGCAGTGTACAGGGTCCGTACACTGAAGCTTTCTTT. Translating it yields CASSVQGPYTEAFF.